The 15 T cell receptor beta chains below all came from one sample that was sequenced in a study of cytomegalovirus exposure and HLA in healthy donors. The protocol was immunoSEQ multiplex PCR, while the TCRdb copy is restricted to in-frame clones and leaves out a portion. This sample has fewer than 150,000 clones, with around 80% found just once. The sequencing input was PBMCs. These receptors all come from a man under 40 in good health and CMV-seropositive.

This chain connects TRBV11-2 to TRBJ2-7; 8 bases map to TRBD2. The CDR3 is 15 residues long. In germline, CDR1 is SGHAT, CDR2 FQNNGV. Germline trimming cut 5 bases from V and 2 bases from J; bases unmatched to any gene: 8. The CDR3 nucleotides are TGTGCCAGCAGCCCTCGGCGGGGGGAAACCTACGAGCAGTACTTC. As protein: CASSPRRGETYEQYF. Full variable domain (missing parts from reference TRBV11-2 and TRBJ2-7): EAGVAQSPRYKIIEKRQSVAFWCNPISGHATLYWYQQILGQGPKLLIQFQNNGVVDDSQLPKDRFSAERLKGVDSTLKIQPAKLEDSAVYLCASSPRRGETYEQYFGPGTRLTVT.

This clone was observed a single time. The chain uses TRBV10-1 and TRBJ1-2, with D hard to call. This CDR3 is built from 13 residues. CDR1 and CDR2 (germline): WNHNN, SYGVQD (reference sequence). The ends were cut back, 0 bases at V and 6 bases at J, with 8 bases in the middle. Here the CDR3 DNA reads TGCGCCAGCAGTGAGTCGGCGGGGAATGGCTACACCTTC. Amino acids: CASSESAGNGYTF.

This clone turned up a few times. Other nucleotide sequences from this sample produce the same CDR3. This CDR3 reads CASRSTSGTNIQYF. DNA of the CDR3: TGTGCCAGCAGGTCGACTAGCGGGACGAACATTCAGTACTTC. V gene TRBV6-5 combines with J gene TRBJ2-4, with TRBD2 identical over 11 bases. Germline V gene lookup returns CDR1 MNHEY and CDR2 SVGAGI. The CDR3 length is 14 residues. V trimming: 6 bases; J trimming: 7 bases; junction bases outside the gene matches: 5.

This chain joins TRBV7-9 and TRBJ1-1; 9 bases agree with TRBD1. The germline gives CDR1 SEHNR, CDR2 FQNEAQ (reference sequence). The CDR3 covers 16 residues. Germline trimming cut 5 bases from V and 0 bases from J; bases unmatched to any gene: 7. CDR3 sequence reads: CASSPRTGVLNTEAFF. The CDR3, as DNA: TGTGCCAGCAGCCCAAGGACAGGGGTCTTGAACACTGAAGCTTTCTTT.

CDR3 sequence reads: CASSLGQYEQYF. The CDR3 region has the DNA TGTGCCAGCAGCCTTGGACAGTACGAGCAGTACTTC. V and J are TRBV7-6 and TRBJ2-7, with D possibly TRBD1 on 6 matching bases. Trimming stripped 5 bases from V and 4 bases from J, with 9 bases between. Germline V gene sequence: CDR1 SGHVS, CDR2 FNYEAQ. The CDR3 spans 12 residues.

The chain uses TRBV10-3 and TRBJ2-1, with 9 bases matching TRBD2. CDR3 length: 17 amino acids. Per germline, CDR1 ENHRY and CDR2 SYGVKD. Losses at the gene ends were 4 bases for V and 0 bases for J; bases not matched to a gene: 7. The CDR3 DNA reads TGTGCCATCAGTGGCAGACTAGCGGTTCGCTCCTACAATGAGCAGTTCTTC. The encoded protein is CAISGRLAVRSYNEQFF.

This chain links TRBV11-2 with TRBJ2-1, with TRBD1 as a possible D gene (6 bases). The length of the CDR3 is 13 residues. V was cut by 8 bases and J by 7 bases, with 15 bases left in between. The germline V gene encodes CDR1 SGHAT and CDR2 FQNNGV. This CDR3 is CASSATGRNEQFF. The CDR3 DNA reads TGTGCCAGCTCTGCCACAGGGCGGAATGAGCAGTTCTTC.

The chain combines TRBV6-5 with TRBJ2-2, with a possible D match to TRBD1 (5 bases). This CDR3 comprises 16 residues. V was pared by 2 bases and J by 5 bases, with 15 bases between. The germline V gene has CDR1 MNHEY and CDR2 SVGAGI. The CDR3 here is CASSYTDKYETGELFF. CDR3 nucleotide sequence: TGTGCCAGCAGTTACACGGACAAGTACGAAACCGGGGAGCTGTTTTTT.

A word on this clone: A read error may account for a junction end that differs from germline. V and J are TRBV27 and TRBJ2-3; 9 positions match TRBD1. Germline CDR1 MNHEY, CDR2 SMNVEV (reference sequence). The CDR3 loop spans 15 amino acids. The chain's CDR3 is CAISEQGAVTDTQYF. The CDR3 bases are TGTGCCATCAGTGAACAGGGGGCAGTAACAGATACGCAGTATTTT.

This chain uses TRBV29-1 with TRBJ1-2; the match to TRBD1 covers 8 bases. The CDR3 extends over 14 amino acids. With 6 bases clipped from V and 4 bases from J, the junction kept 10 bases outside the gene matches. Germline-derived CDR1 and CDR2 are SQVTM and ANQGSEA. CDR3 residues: CSVANRGSGYGYTF. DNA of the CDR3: TGCAGCGTAGCGAACAGGGGGTCGGGCTATGGCTACACCTTC.

The CDR3 protein is CASIPFGGPNTEAFF. CDR3 DNA sequence: TGTGCCAGCATCCCGTTCGGGGGGCCGAACACTGAAGCTTTCTTT. The genes are TRBV27 and TRBJ1-1; TRBD1 might be the D (6 bases). V lost 7 bases, J lost 1 base, and 16 bases lay in between. Per germline, CDR1 MNHEY and CDR2 SMNVEV (reference sequence). The length of the CDR3 is 15 residues.

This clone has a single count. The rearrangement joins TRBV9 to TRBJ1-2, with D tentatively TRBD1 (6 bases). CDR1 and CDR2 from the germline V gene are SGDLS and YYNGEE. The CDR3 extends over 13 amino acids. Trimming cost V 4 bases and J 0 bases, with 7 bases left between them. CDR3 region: CASSRTANYGYTF. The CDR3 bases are TGTGCCAGCAGCCGGACAGCTAACTATGGCTACACCTTC.

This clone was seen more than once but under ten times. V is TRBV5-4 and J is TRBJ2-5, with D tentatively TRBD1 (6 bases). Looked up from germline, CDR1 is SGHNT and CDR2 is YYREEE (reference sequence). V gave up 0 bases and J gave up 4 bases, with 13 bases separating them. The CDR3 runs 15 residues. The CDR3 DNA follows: TGTGCCAGCAGCTTGGTACAGGGTTATGGAGAGACCCAGTACTTC. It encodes CASSLVQGYGETQYF.

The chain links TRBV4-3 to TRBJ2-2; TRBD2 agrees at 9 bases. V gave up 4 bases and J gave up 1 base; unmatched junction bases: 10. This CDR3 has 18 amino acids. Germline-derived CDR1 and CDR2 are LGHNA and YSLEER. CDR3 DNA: TGCGCCAGCAGCCCGGAGGGAGCGGGGGGCCTGAACACCGGGGAGCTGTTTTTT. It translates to CASSPEGAGGLNTGELFF.

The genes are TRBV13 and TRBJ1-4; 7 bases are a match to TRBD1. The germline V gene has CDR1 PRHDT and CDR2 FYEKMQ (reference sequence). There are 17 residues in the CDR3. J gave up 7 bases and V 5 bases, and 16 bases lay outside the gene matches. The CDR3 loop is CASSGGTEAPWGEKLFF. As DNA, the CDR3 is TGTGCCAGCAGCGGCGGGACAGAGGCTCCCTGGGGTGAAAAACTGTTTTTT.